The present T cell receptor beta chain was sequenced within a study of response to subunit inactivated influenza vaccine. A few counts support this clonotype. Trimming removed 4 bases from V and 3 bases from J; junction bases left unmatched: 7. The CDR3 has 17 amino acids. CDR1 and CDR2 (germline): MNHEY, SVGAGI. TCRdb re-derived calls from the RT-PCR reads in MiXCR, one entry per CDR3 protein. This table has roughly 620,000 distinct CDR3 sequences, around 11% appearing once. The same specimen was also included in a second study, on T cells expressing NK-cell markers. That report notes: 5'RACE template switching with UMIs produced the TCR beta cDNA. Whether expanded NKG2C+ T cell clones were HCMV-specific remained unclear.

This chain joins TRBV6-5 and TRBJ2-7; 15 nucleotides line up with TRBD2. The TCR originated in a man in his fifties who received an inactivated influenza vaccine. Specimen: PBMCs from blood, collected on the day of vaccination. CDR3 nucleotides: TGTGCCAGCAGTTCCTTGGGACTAGCGGGAGGTTTCTACGAGCAGTACTTC. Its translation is CASSSLGLAGGFYEQYF.